What follows is one TCR beta chain and its context. The target antigen is unknown. This sample is drawn from a study of blood T cells in healthy people across ages. General study results and limits: Among T cells, TCR beta diversity per million cells dropped roughly linearly as age rose. More naive CD4+ cells and higher diversity were found in long-lived than in aged donors.

Then a second PCR, running about 7 to 11 cycles, was carried out with a sample-barcoded 5' primer and a J-beta primer mix. Individual samples furnished no less than 3 million CDR3-containing paired-end reads apiece. Using its own MiXCR run on the 5' RACE reads, TCRdb lists one record per CDR3 protein. The sample lists roughly 2 million distinct CDR3 sequences, about 50% occurring once. The CDR3 is 17 residues long. V shed 5 bases, J shed 3 bases, and the junction held 8 bases outside the gene matches. Germline V gene data show CDR1 as SGHAT and CDR2 as FQNNGV. Healthy Caucasian individuals from Russia aged about 6 to 90 served as donors.

Source material: blood. The rearrangement joins TRBV11-2 to TRBJ2-7; TRBD2 matches at 15 bases. The TCR originated in a woman aged 40 to 49 in good health. CDR3 DNA sequence: TGTGCCAGCAGCCCTACAGGACTAGCGGGGGGGCTCTACGAGCAGTACTTC. This gives the protein CASSPTGLAGGLYEQYF.